The clone carrying this TCR beta chain turned up a few times. The data were obtained in a study of blood T cell repertoires in COVID-19. About the study: Samples representing acute and convalescent COVID-19 were sourced from the United States, Italy and Spain.

Data came from immunoSEQ multiplex PCR; TCRdb stores just in-frame clones and leaves some out. The sample lists roughly 380,000 clones; approximately 90% were seen once. J was trimmed by 4 bases and V by 4 bases; bases with no gene match: 7. The length of the CDR3 is 15 residues. CDR1 and CDR2 (germline): SGHAT, FQNNGV. The sequence came from a woman in her 40s with COVID-19, enrolled during active disease. V gene TRBV11-2 combines with J gene TRBJ2-3; 8 nucleotides agree with TRBD2. Sequenced input: peripheral blood. CDR3 nucleotide sequence: TGTGCCAGCAGCTCTACCGGGGGGGCGGCAGATACGCAGTATTTT. It specifies CASSSTGGAADTQYF.